Listed below are T cell receptor beta chains from one sample, sequenced in a study of radiotherapy plus CTLA-4 blockade in lung cancer. Clones were sequenced by immunoSEQ multiplex PCR, and TCRdb holds only the in-frame ones, with some missing. The repertoire holds about 120,000 clones, with 85% to 90% as singletons. The specimen was peripheral blood, collected from a patient treated with radiotherapy plus ipilimumab. These receptors were collected from a human donor with non-small cell lung cancer that progressed on radiotherapy plus ipilimumab. CDR3s include the opening cysteine and the closing phenylalanine or tryptophan. Fields, in order: CDR3 length, J gene, D gene, V gene, clone size, CDR3 DNA, CDR3 protein. The D gene is left open where the match is weak. The size of a clone is reported for some rows only, either as once, few or many, or as a class for expanded clones.

len: 13
j_gene: TRBJ1-1
d_gene: NA
v_gene: TRBV5-1
abundance: NA
CDR3nt: TGCGCCAGCAGCCCAAGCATGAACACTGAAGCTTTCTTT
CDR3aa: CASSPSMNTEAFF

len: 16
j_gene: TRBJ2-2
d_gene: TRBD2
v_gene: TRBV7-9
abundance: NA
CDR3nt: TGTGCCAGCAGTTCGGTCAGCGGGAGGGTCACCGGGGAGCTGTTTTTT
CDR3aa: CASSSVSGRVTGELFF

len: 14
j_gene: TRBJ1-1
d_gene: TRBD1
v_gene: TRBV5-1
abundance: NA
CDR3nt: TGCGCCAGCAGCACGGGACAGGGTCGCACTGAAGCTTTCTTT
CDR3aa: CASSTGQGRTEAFF

len: 13
j_gene: TRBJ1-2
d_gene: NA
v_gene: TRBV7-3
abundance: NA
CDR3nt: TGTGCCAGCAGCTTATTCCCAGGATATGGCTACACCTTC
CDR3aa: CASSLFPGYGYTF

len: 11
j_gene: TRBJ2-7
d_gene: NA
v_gene: TRBV5-4
abundance: NA
CDR3nt: TGTGCCAGCAGCTCCAGTATAGAGCAGTACTTC
CDR3aa: CASSSSIEQYF

len: 15
j_gene: TRBJ1-2
d_gene: TRBD1
v_gene: TRBV2
abundance: few
CDR3nt: TGTGCCAGCAGTTACCCAGGGGGCGGTAACTATGGCTACACCTTC
CDR3aa: CASSYPGGGNYGYTF

len: 14
j_gene: TRBJ2-7
d_gene: TRBD1
v_gene: TRBV2
abundance: once
CDR3nt: TGTGCCAGCAGACGACAGGGGGCACTCTACGAGCAGTACTTC
CDR3aa: CASRRQGALYEQYF

len: 16
j_gene: TRBJ2-1
d_gene: TRBD1
v_gene: TRBV5-4
abundance: NA
CDR3nt: TGTGCCAGCAGCTTGGCAGGGGGAGTGATCTACAATGAGCAGTTCTTC
CDR3aa: CASSLAGGVIYNEQFF

len: 15
j_gene: TRBJ1-1
d_gene: TRBD1
v_gene: TRBV7-9
abundance: NA
CDR3nt: TGTGCCAGCAGCTTAGGGACAGGGCTGAACACTGAAGCTTTCTTT
CDR3aa: CASSLGTGLNTEAFF

len: 15
j_gene: TRBJ2-7
d_gene: NA
v_gene: TRBV2
abundance: NA
CDR3nt: TGTGCCAGCAGTTCTTACGAAATCGGGGCCTACGAGCAGTACTTC
CDR3aa: CASSSYEIGAYEQYF

len: 16
j_gene: TRBJ2-3
d_gene: TRBD2
v_gene: TRBV7-3
abundance: NA
CDR3nt: TGTGCCAGCAGCTTAGGGACTAGCGGGAGCACAGATACGCAGTATTTT
CDR3aa: CASSLGTSGSTDTQYF

len: 12
j_gene: TRBJ2-7
d_gene: NA
v_gene: TRBV18
abundance: NA
CDR3nt: TGTGCCAGCTCCCCCCCGGTCGGCGAGCAGTACTTC
CDR3aa: CASSPPVGEQYF

len: 17
j_gene: TRBJ2-3
d_gene: NA
v_gene: TRBV21-1
abundance: once
CDR3nt: TGTGCCAGCAGCAAAGCCCCGAACACCTCCTCCACAGATACGCAGTATTTT
CDR3aa: CASSKAPNTSSTDTQYF

len: 17
j_gene: TRBJ2-3
d_gene: TRBD2
v_gene: TRBV4-2
abundance: NA
CDR3nt: TGTGCCAGCAGCCAAGATGGGACTAGCGGGGTCACAGATACGCAGTATTTT
CDR3aa: CASSQDGTSGVTDTQYF

len: 18
j_gene: TRBJ2-7
d_gene: NA
v_gene: TRBV6-1
abundance: NA
CDR3nt: TGTGCCAGCAGTGGTTTCCGGGCTAACAATGCACTTTCCTACGAGCAGTACTTC
CDR3aa: CASSGFRANNALSYEQYF

len: 14
j_gene: TRBJ2-2
d_gene: TRBD2
v_gene: TRBV5-4
abundance: NA
CDR3nt: TGTGCCAGCAGCTTAGCGGGAGCCGCCGGGGAGCTGTTTTTT
CDR3aa: CASSLAGAAGELFF

len: 15
j_gene: TRBJ2-2
d_gene: TRBD2
v_gene: TRBV7-2
abundance: NA
CDR3nt: TGTGCCACTCGTGTCGGGAGGGTGACGAGCGGGGAGCTGTTTTTT
CDR3aa: CATRVGRVTSGELFF

len: 15
j_gene: TRBJ1-2
d_gene: TRBD1
v_gene: TRBV9
abundance: NA
CDR3nt: TGTGCCAGCAGCCCGGACCTCAGGGGGCTCGGTGGCTACACCTTC
CDR3aa: CASSPDLRGLGGYTF

len: 16
j_gene: TRBJ2-1
d_gene: NA
v_gene: TRBV5-6
abundance: NA
CDR3nt: TGTGCCAGCAGCTTGAATTCCGGGAGTGTTTACAATGAGCAGTTCTTC
CDR3aa: CASSLNSGSVYNEQFF

len: 14
j_gene: TRBJ2-5
d_gene: TRBD1
v_gene: TRBV5-8
abundance: NA
CDR3nt: TGTGCCAGCAGGGGGACAGTGTACCAAGAGACCCAGTACTTC
CDR3aa: CASRGTVYQETQYF

len: 14
j_gene: TRBJ1-5
d_gene: NA
v_gene: TRBV19
abundance: NA
CDR3nt: TGTGCCAGTAGTATAAGAGGGTCGAATCAGCCCCAGCATTTT
CDR3aa: CASSIRGSNQPQHF

len: 14
j_gene: TRBJ2-7
d_gene: NA
v_gene: TRBV4-1
abundance: NA
CDR3nt: TGCGCCAGCAGCCAAGAGACAGGGAGGTACGAGCAGTACTTC
CDR3aa: CASSQETGRYEQYF

len: 15
j_gene: TRBJ1-2
d_gene: TRBD1
v_gene: TRBV5-4
abundance: once
CDR3nt: TGTGCCAGCAGCTTGGCGGGACAGACCCCTTATGGCTACACCTTC
CDR3aa: CASSLAGQTPYGYTF

len: 13
j_gene: TRBJ1-4
d_gene: NA
v_gene: TRBV29-1
abundance: NA
CDR3nt: TGCAGCGTTGTAGCAGGGGTTAATGAAAAACTGTTTTTT
CDR3aa: CSVVAGVNEKLFF